The clone carrying this T cell receptor (beta chain) showed up just a few times. Its antigen is unknown. The data originate from a study of long-term antiretroviral therapy in people with HIV. An immunoSEQ assay, version v3.0, was performed at survey level. Clones were sequenced by immunoSEQ multiplex PCR, and TCRdb holds only the in-frame ones, with some missing. The sample records about 23,000 clones, around 82% being singletons. Trimming stripped 7 bases from V and 3 bases from J, with 10 bases between. This CDR3 comprises 13 residues. The germline V gene encodes CDR1 SNHLY and CDR2 FYNNEI. Study results and limitations: Following ART, diversity rose but still fell short of transplant donor controls.

The chain carries TRBV2 and TRBJ1-5; D uncertain. The sequenced sample was unsorted PBMCs, obtained 1.5 years after starting antiretroviral therapy. This sequence was found in a young man with HIV. CDR3 protein: CASTRMLNQPQHF. The CDR3 DNA is TGTGCCAGCACTCGGATGCTCAATCAGCCCCAGCATTTT.